This entry lists 9 T cell receptor beta chains sequenced from one sample in a study of blood T cell repertoires in COVID-19. The data were produced by immunoSEQ multiplex PCR, yet TCRdb's version contains in-frame clones alone and is incomplete. The sample lists 150,000 to 200,000 clones; about 80% were seen once. Material for sequencing was peripheral blood. Receptor source: a human donor with acute or convalescent COVID-19. The donor label of this sample is uncertain.

The chain couples TRBV19 to TRBJ1-5; no reliable D call. The V gene's germline CDR1 is LNHDA and CDR2 SQIVND (reference sequence). This CDR3 is 14 amino acids long. Between the trimmed V and J ends, which lost 5 bases and 0 bases, there was a span of 8 bases. Here the CDR3 reads CASSHDNSNQPQHF. CDR3 DNA sequence: TGTGCCAGTAGTCACGACAATAGCAATCAGCCCCAGCATTTT.

The rearrangement joins TRBV2 to TRBJ1-3, with 8 bases fitting TRBD1. Unmatched junction bases numbered 6, after V lost 5 bases and J lost 6 bases. This CDR3 has 14 amino acids. Germline values: CDR1 SNHLY, CDR2 FYNNEI. The chain's CDR3 is CASSSDRAKNTIYF. The CDR3 DNA reads TGTGCCAGCAGTTCGGACAGGGCGAAAAACACCATATATTTT.

The V gene is TRBV7-9, the J gene TRBJ1-1, with D possibly being TRBD1 (5 bases). The V end was cut by 5 bases, the J end by 3 bases, with 7 bases between. The CDR3 consists of 12 residues. From germline, CDR1 is SEHNR and CDR2 FQNEAQ (reference sequence). The CDR3 loop reads CASSRGDTEAFF. The CDR3 nucleotides are TGTGCCAGCAGCCGGGGGGACACTGAAGCTTTCTTT.

The chain uses TRBV5-5 and TRBJ1-1, with D unclear. Trimming pared 3 bases from V and 1 base from J, leaving 7 bases between. The V gene's germline CDR1 is SGHKS and CDR2 YYEKEE (reference sequence). The CDR3 is 13 amino acids. Here the CDR3 reads CASSSDTNTEAFF. CDR3 nucleotide sequence: TGTGCCAGCAGCTCCGACACGAACACTGAAGCTTTCTTT.

The chain combines TRBV6-5 with TRBJ2-1; weak D call: TRBD2 (6 bases). This CDR3 has 16 residues. V lost 0 bases to trimming and J lost 0 bases, with 9 bases between them. Germline lookup yields CDR1 MNHEY and CDR2 SVGAGI. CDR3 sequence reads: CASSYSSGSSYNEQFF. In DNA form, the CDR3 reads TGTGCCAGCAGTTACTCTAGCGGTAGCTCCTACAATGAGCAGTTCTTC.

This chain uses TRBV6-6 with TRBJ1-4; D unclear. The CDR3 covers 14 residues. V lost 4 bases, J lost 4 bases, and 10 bases lay in between. Germline CDR1 is MNHNY and CDR2 is SVGAGI (reference sequence). CDR3: CASSFTRSNEKLFF. The CDR3, as DNA: TGTGCCAGCAGTTTTACAAGGAGTAATGAAAAACTGTTTTTT.

V usage is TRBV11-2 and J usage is TRBJ2-7; possible D gene TRBD1, 6 bases. The CDR3 totals 15 residues. V lost 6 bases and J 0 bases, leaving 15 bases between the germline ends. Germline V gene sequence: CDR1 SGHAT, CDR2 FQNNGV. Written as DNA, the CDR3 is TGTGCCAGCAGTCGAGGACAGACGCTCTCCTACGAGCAGTACTTC. Encoded protein: CASSRGQTLSYEQYF.

The V gene is TRBV21-1, the J gene TRBJ1-1; the table's D call, TRBD1, has no DNA check behind it. TRBV21-1 is described as a pseudogene. The CDR3 extends over 15 amino acids. For the CDR3, the DNA is TGTGCCAGCAGCAAAAAGAACAGGGGGCGAACTGAAGCTTTCTTT. This sequence encodes CASSKKNRGRTEAFF.

About this clone itself: The sample carries other DNA sequences with the same CDR3. The chain couples TRBV19 to TRBJ1-1; 7 bases align to TRBD1. V dropped 4 bases and J dropped 3; count of bases not matched to a gene: 2. Germline CDR1 LNHDA, CDR2 SQIVND (reference sequence). CDR3 length: 13 residues. The DNA for the CDR3 is TGTGCCAGTAGTAGTACAGGGGACACTGAAGCTTTCTTT. This translates into CASSSTGDTEAFF.